This T cell receptor (beta chain) was identified in a study of T cell repertoires in cytomegalovirus infection. One entry per CDR3 protein, called by TCRdb with MiXCR from the reads. The sample lists approximately 910,000 distinct CDR3 sequences, 25% to 40% occurring once. The germline V gene encodes CDR1 MNHEY and CDR2 SVGAGI. The CDR3 totals 16 residues. The ends were cut back, 7 bases at V and 0 bases at J, with 18 bases in the middle. With regard to this clonotype: Its antigen is unknown.

Specimen: cultured CD8+ T cells from PBMCs, collected from culture after CMV antigen stimulation. The TCR originated in a human donor in good health (CMV status not recorded). Some clones in this sample may be carry-over from other donors' samples. The chain links TRBV6-5 to TRBJ1-1; the D gene is possibly TRBD1 (5 bases). The CDR3, as DNA: TGTGCCAGCACCCTCGGGGGAGACGACATGAACACTGAAGCTTTCTTT. Translation: CASTLGGDDMNTEAFF.